These T cell receptor beta chains were read from a single sample in a study of shared clonotypes between healthy human individuals. The repertoire was sequenced with immunoSEQ multiplex PCR; TCRdb's copy has only in-frame clones and lacks some. Among roughly 1,800,000 clones listed, around 96% were seen once. Source material: naive CD8+ T cells sorted from blood. These receptors all come from a man aged 18 to 35 in good health. CDR3s include the opening cysteine and the closing phenylalanine or tryptophan.

v_gene	j_gene	CDR3aa
TRBV11-1	TRBJ2-2	CASSLGFTGELFF
TRBV13	TRBJ2-6	CASSLGTPRHGANVLTF
TRBV2	TRBJ2-1	CASSEGQVYNEQFF
TRBV7-9	TRBJ2-1	CASSLGAEQFF
TRBV7-3	TRBJ2-1	CASSLGTALGEQFF
TRBV7-8	TRBJ2-1	CASSAPASNEQFF
TRBV7-9	TRBJ2-2	CASSREGEKAGELFF
TRBV6-1	TRBJ1-1	CASSEEQPNTEAFF
TRBV29-1	TRBJ2-5	CSVDEDRGAPETQYF
TRBV5-1	TRBJ2-3	CASSFEAGVTDTQYF
TRBV28	TRBJ1-2	CASGTKVITDSRANYGYTF
TRBV5-3	TRBJ1-6	CARSFRMRWALHF
TRBV7-8	TRBJ1-4	CASSGTGGNEKLFF
TRBV27	TRBJ2-7	CASSRLAGGPSYEQYF
TRBV7-2	TRBJ2-1	CASSILLSSYNEQFF
TRBV6-1	TRBJ1-5	CASSEALTGWQPQHF
TRBV5-6	TRBJ2-7	CASSLAGGSHEQYF
TRBV27	TRBJ2-7	CASSGDRVPFYEQYF